The 3 T cell receptor beta chains below were found in one sample sequenced in a study of blood T cell repertoires in COVID-19 (dated by TCRdb to 2018 to 2021). Library construction relied on the immunoSEQ multiplex PCR assay. TCRdb took over this immuneACCESS table, retaining in-frame rearrangements with V and J assigned. Such tables are incomplete; in checked studies, under half of the missing clones stem from an unresolved V gene, and the remainder is unexplained. The sample data list 200,000 to 250,000 clones, and more than 70% of these were observed just once. Over 9% of the sample rests with the top ten. Material for sequencing was peripheral blood. Receptor source: a man at least 80 years old with acute or convalescent COVID-19.

This chain connects TRBV5-1 to TRBJ1-5, with D possibly TRBD1 on 6 matching bases. The CDR3 is 15 residues long. Germline V CDR1 and CDR2: SGHRS, YFSETQ. V lost 0 bases to trimming and J lost 4 bases, with 11 bases between them. The CDR3 sequence: CASSLGQAPNQPQHF. The CDR3 coding sequence is TGCGCCAGCAGCTTGGGACAGGCTCCGAATCAGCCCCAGCATTTT. The whole variable domain, remainder taken from reference TRBV5-1 and TRBJ1-5, is KAGVTQTPRYLIKTRGQQVTLSCSPISGHRSVSWYQQTPGQGLQFLFEYFSETQRNKGNFPGRFSGRQFSNSRSEMNVSTLELGDSALYLCASSLGQAPNQPQHFGDGTRLSIL.

The genes are TRBV14 and TRBJ2-3; 11 bases are shared with TRBD2. V dropped 4 bases and J dropped 2; count of bases not matched to a gene: 11. CDR1 is SGHDN, CDR2 FVKESK, per germline. The CDR3 extends over 18 amino acids. Here the CDR3 reads CASSPQEGTSGFTDTQYF. DNA of the CDR3: TGTGCCAGCAGCCCCCAGGAGGGGACTAGCGGTTTCACAGATACGCAGTATTTT.

The chain joins TRBV28 to TRBJ1-1; TRBD1 might be the D (5 bases). Germline V gene sequence: CDR1 MDHEN, CDR2 SYDVKM. The CDR3 consists of 11 residues. V lost 8 bases, J lost 11 bases, and 15 bases lay in between. The CDR3 nucleotides are TGTGCCAGCCTATCACCCGGGGGGGCTTTCTTT. It specifies CASLSPGGAFF.